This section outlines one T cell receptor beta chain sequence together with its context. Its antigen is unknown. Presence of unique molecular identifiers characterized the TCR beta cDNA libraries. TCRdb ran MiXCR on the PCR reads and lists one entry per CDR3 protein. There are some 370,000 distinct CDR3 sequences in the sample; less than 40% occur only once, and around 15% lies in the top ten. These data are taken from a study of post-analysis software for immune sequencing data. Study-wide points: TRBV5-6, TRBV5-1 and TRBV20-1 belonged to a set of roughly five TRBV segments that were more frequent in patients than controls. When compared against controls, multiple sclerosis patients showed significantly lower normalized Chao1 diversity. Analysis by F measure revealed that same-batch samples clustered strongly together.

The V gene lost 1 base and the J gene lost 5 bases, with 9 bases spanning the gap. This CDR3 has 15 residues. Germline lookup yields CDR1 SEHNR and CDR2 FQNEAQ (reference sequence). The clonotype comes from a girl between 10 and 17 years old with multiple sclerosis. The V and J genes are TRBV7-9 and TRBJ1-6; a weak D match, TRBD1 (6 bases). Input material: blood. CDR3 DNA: TGTGCCAGCAGCTTAGACCAGGGGCATAATTCACCCCTCCACTTT. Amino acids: CASSLDQGHNSPLHF.